The 6 T cell receptor beta chains below were found in one sample sequenced in a study of blood T cell repertoires in COVID-19. Libraries were prepared by immunoSEQ multiplex PCR; TCRdb keeps only in-frame clonotypes and omits some of them. The table has around 56,000 clones, approximately 80% seen once. The sample comprised peripheral blood. Source of these receptors: a man between 60 and 75 years old with acute or convalescent COVID-19.

The gene calls are TRBV7-8 and TRBJ2-7; D gene ambiguous. The CDR3 spans 12 residues. With 5 bases removed from V and 0 bases from J, the gap between germline ends came to 5 bases. Germline lookup yields CDR1 SGHVS and CDR2 FQNEAQ. CDR3 region: CASSLSSYEQYF. The CDR3 DNA follows: TGTGCCAGCAGCCTGAGCTCCTACGAGCAGTACTTC.

This chain connects TRBV24-1 to TRBJ1-2; TRBD1 agrees at 8 bases. The germline V gene encodes CDR1 KGHDR and CDR2 SFDVKD. There are 17 residues in the CDR3. Germline trimming cut 6 bases from V and 1 base from J; bases unmatched to any gene: 12. The CDR3 DNA follows: TGTGCCACCAGTACGGCCTCGGACAGGGAATATAACTATGGCTACACCTTC. Protein product: CATSTASDREYNYGYTF.

The chain is built from TRBV20-1 and TRBJ2-5; TRBD1 matches 9 bases. Trimming at V came to 3 bases and at J to 2 bases, leaving 4 bases not matched to a gene. The CDR3 has 14 residues. CDR1 and CDR2 from the germline V gene are DFQATT and SNEGSKA (reference sequence). The CDR3 region is CSASTGTGQETQYF. Written as DNA, the CDR3 is TGCAGTGCTAGTACCGGGACAGGGCAAGAGACCCAGTACTTC.

The V gene is TRBV7-8, the J gene TRBJ2-3; the D is unclear. V dropped 1 base and J dropped 13 bases, with 15 bases sitting between them. The CDR3 runs 13 residues. Germline V gene lookup returns CDR1 SGHVS and CDR2 FQNEAQ. CDR3 amino acids: CASSLDEQTKKYF. DNA of the CDR3: TGTGCCAGCAGCTTAGATGAACAAACTAAAAAGTATTTT.

The chain combines TRBV12-3 or TRBV12-4 with TRBJ1-3; the D is unclear. With 7 bases removed from V and 4 bases from J, the gap between germline ends came to 8 bases. CDR3 size: 12 residues. In nucleotides, the CDR3 is TGTGCCAGCACCCCTAGGGGAAACACCATATATTTT. The encoded protein is CASTPRGNTIYF.

V is TRBV19 and J is TRBJ2-4; D possibly corresponds to TRBD1 (6 bases). Germline V CDR1 and CDR2: LNHDA, SQIVND (reference sequence). The CDR3 spans 15 residues. With 4 bases removed from V and 8 bases from J, the gap between germline ends came to 18 bases. CDR3 sequence (DNA): TGTGCCAGTAGTACAACCGGGACATTTCTGGACATTCAGTACTTC. This sequence encodes CASSTTGTFLDIQYF.